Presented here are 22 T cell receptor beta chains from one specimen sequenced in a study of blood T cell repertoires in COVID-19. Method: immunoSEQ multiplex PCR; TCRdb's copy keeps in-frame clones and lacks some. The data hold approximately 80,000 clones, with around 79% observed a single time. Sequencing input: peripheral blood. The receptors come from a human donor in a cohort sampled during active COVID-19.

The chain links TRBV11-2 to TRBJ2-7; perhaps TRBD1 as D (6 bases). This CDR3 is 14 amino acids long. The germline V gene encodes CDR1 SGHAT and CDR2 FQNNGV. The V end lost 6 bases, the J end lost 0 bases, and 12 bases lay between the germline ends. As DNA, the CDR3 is TGTGCCAGCAGTTACTCGACAGGCTCCTACGAGCAGTACTTC. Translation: CASSYSTGSYEQYF. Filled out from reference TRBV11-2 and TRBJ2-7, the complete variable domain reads EAGVAQSPRYKIIEKRQSVAFWCNPISGHATLYWYQQILGQGPKLLIQFQNNGVVDDSQLPKDRFSAERLKGVDSTLKIQPAKLEDSAVYLCASSYSTGSYEQYFGPGTRLTVT.

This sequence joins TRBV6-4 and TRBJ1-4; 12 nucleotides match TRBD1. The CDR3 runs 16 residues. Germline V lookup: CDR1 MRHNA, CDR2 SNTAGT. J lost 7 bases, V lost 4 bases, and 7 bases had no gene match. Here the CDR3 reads CASSGDRGLGTEKLFF. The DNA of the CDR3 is TGTGCCAGCAGTGGGGACAGGGGGCTGGGAACTGAAAAACTGTTTTTT.

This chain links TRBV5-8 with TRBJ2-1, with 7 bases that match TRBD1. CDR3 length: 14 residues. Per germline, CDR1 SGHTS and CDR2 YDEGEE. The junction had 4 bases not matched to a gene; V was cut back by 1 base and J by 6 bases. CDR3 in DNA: TGTGCCAGCAGCTTGAGGGGGCCCGGCAATGAGCAGTTCTTC. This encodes CASSLRGPGNEQFF. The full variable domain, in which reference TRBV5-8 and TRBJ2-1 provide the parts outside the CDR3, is EAGVTQSPTHLIKTRGQQATLRCSPISGHTSVYWYQQALGLGLQFLLWYDEGEERNRGNFPPRFSGRQFPNYSSELNVNALELEDSALYLCASSLRGPGNEQFFGPGTRLTVL.

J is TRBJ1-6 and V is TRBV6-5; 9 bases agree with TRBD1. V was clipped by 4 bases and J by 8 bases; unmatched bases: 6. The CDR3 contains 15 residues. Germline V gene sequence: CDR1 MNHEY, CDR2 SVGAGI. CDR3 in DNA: TGTGCCAGCAGTTCGGGGACAGGGAAATATTCACCCCTCCACTTT. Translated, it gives CASSSGTGKYSPLHF.

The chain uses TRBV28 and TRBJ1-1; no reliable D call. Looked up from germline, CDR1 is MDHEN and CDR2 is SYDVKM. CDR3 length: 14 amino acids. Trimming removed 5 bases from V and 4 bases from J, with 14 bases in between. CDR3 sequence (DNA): TGTGCCAGCAGTCCTCTACCCTCCGGCACTGAAGCTTTCTTT. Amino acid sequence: CASSPLPSGTEAFF. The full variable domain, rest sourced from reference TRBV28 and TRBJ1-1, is DVKVTQSSRYLVKRTGEKVFLECVQDMDHENMFWYRQDPGLGLRLIYFSYDVKMKEKGDIPEGYSVSREKKERFSLILESASTNQTSMYLCASSPLPSGTEAFFGQGTRLTVV.

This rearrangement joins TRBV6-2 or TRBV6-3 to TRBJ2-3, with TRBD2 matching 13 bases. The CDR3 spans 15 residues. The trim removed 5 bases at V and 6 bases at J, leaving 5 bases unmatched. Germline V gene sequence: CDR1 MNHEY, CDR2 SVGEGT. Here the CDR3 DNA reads TGTGCCAGCAGTCAAGGGACTAGCGGGGAGGATACGCAGTATTTT. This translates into CASSQGTSGEDTQYF.

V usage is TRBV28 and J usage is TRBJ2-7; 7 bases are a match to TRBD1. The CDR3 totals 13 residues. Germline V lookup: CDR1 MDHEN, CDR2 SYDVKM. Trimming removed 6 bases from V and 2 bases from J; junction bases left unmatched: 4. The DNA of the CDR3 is TGTGCCAGCAGGTTAGGGACAGCCTACGAGCAGTACTTC. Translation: CASRLGTAYEQYF.

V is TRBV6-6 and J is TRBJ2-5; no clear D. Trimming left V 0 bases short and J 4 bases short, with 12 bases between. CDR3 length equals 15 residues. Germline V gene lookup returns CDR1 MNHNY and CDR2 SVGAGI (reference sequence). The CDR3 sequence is CASSYSKHSGETQYF. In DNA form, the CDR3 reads TGTGCCAGCAGTTACTCGAAGCACAGTGGAGAGACCCAGTACTTC.

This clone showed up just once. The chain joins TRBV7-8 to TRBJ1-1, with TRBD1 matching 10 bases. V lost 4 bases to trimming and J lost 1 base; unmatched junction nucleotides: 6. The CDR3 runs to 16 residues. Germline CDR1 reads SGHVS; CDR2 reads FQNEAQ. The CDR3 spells CASSWGQGIRNTEAFF. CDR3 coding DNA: TGTGCCAGCAGCTGGGGACAGGGGATACGGAACACTGAAGCTTTCTTT.

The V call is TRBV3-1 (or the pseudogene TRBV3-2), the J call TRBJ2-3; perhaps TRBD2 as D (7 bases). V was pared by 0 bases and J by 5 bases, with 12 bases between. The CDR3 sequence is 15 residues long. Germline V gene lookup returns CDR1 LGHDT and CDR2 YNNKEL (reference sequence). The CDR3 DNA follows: TGTGCCAGCAGCCAAGAGGGGGGAGGGGGAGATACGCAGTATTTT. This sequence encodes CASSQEGGGGDTQYF.

The CDR3 loop is CASSLGYWTSGTRGTQYF. The CDR3 nucleotides read TGTGCCAGCAGCTTGGGGTACTGGACTAGCGGGACTCGGGGTACGCAGTATTTT. This chain uses TRBV11-3 with TRBJ2-3; 12 nucleotides align to TRBD2. This CDR3 is built from 18 residues. Trimming at V came to 3 bases and at J to 8 bases, leaving 15 bases not matched to a gene. The germline V gene encodes CDR1 SGHNT and CDR2 YENEEA.

The chain's CDR3 is CASSQGGSLAGGQIQETQYF. The CDR3, as DNA: TGCGCCAGCAGCCAAGGAGGCTCCCTAGCGGGAGGCCAAATCCAAGAGACCCAGTACTTC. The V call is TRBV4-1, the J call TRBJ2-5; the match to TRBD2 covers 11 bases. CDR1 and CDR2 (germline): MGHRA, YSYEKL. The V gene end was trimmed by 1 base and the J gene end by 1 base; junction bases not matched to a gene: 14. This CDR3 has 20 amino acids.

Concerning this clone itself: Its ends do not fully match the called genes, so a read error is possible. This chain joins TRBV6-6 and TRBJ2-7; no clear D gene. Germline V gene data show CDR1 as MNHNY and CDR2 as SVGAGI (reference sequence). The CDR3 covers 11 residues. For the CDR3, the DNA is TGTGCCAGCAGTCCCGGTGGTAAAAAGAACTTC. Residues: CASSPGGKKNF.

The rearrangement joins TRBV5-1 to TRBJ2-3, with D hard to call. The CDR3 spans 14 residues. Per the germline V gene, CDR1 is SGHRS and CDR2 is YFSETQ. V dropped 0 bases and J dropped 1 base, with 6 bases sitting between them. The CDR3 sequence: CASSLDLGTDTQYF. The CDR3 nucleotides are TGCGCCAGCAGCTTGGACTTAGGCACAGATACGCAGTATTTT.

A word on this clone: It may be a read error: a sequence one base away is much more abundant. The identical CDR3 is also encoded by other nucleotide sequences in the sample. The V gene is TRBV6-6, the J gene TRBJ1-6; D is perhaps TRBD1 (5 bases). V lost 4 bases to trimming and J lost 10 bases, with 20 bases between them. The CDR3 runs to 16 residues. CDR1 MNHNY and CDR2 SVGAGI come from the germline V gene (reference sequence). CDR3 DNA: TGTGCCAGCAGTTGGGGGGGGTTGGGAGAGGGATCACCCCTCCACTTT. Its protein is CASSWGGLGEGSPLHF.

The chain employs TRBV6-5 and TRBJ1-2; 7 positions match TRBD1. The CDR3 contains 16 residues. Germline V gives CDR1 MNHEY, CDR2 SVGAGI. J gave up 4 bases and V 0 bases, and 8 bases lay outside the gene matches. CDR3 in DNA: TGTGCCAGCAGTTACTCTTCATATGACAGGGTCTATGGCTACACCTTC. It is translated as CASSYSSYDRVYGYTF.

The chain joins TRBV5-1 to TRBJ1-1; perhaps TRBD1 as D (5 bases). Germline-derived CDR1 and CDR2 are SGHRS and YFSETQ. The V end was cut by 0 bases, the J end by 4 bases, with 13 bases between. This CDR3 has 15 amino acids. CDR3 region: CASSLAAGRGTEAFF. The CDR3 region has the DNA TGCGCCAGCAGCTTGGCTGCAGGGCGTGGCACTGAAGCTTTCTTT.

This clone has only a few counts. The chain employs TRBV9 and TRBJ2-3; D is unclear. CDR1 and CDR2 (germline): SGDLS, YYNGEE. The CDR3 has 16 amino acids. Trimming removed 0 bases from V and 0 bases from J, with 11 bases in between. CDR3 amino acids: CASSVVSGSSTDTQYF. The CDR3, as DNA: TGTGCCAGCAGCGTAGTTTCAGGATCTAGCACAGATACGCAGTATTTT. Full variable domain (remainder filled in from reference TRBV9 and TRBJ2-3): DSGVTQTPKHLITATGQRVTLRCSPRSGDLSVYWYQQSLDQGLQFLIQYYNGEERAKGNILERFSAQQFPDLHSELNLSSLELGDSALYFCASSVVSGSSTDTQYFGPGTRLTVL.

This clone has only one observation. In DNA, the CDR3 is TGTGCCAGCAGCGTAGTTGGGGCTAGCGGGATCGGCGGGGAGCTGTTTTTT. Protein product: CASSVVGASGIGGELFF. The chain combines TRBV9 with TRBJ2-2, with 9 bases that match TRBD2. Looked up from germline, CDR1 is SGDLS and CDR2 is YYNGEE. Trimming cost V 0 bases and J 7 bases; bases outside gene matches: 10. This CDR3 is 17 amino acids long.

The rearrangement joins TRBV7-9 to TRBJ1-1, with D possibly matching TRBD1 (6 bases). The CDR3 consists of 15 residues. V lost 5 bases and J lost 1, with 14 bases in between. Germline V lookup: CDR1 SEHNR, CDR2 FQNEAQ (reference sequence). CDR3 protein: CASSPKQGANTEAFF. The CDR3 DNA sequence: TGTGCCAGCAGCCCCAAACAGGGAGCGAACACTGAAGCTTTCTTT.

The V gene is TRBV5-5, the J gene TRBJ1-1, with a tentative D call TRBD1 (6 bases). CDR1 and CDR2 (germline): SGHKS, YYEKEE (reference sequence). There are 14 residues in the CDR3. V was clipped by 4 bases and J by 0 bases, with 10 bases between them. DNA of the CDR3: TGTGCCAGCAGCACCAGGGGAATGAACACTGAAGCTTTCTTT. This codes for CASSTRGMNTEAFF.

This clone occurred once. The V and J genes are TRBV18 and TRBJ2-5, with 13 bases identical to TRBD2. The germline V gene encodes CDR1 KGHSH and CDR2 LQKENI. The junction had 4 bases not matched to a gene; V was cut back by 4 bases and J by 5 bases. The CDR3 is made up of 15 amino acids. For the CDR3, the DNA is TGTGCCAGCTCACGGACTAGCGGGAGCAGGGAGACCCAGTACTTC. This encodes CASSRTSGSRETQYF.